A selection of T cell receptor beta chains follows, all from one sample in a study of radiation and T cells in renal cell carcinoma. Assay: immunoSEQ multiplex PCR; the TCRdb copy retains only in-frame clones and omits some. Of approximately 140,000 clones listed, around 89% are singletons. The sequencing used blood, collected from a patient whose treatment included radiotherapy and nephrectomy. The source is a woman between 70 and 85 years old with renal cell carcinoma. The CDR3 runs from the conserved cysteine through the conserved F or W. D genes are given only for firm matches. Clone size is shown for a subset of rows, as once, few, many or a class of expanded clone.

cdr3_aa: CASSRRTNTEAFF
cdr3_nt: TGCGCCAGCAGCCGGCGGACGAACACTGAAGCTTTCTTT
j_call: TRBJ1-1
v_call: TRBV4-1
d_call: .
clone_size: few

cdr3_aa: CASRTGGSSGYTF
cdr3_nt: TGTGCCAGCAGAACGGGGGGGTCTTCGGGCTACACCTTC
j_call: TRBJ1-2
v_call: TRBV25-1
d_call: .
clone_size: once

cdr3_aa: CACFPTGSGNTIYF
cdr3_nt: TGTGCCTGCTTCCCGACAGGCTCTGGAAACACCATATATTTT
j_call: TRBJ1-3
v_call: TRBV30
d_call: .
clone_size: .

cdr3_aa: CAISGSAGGGEKLFF
cdr3_nt: TGTGCCATCAGCGGGTCGGCAGGTGGAGGGGAAAAACTGTTTTTT
j_call: TRBJ1-4
v_call: TRBV10-3
d_call: .
clone_size: .

cdr3_aa: CASRYRQDSNQPQHF
cdr3_nt: TGCGCCAGCAGATACAGACAGGATAGCAATCAGCCCCAGCATTTT
j_call: TRBJ1-5
v_call: TRBV4-1
d_call: .
clone_size: .

cdr3_aa: CASRPSSGGGNNEQFF
cdr3_nt: TGTGCCAGCCGGCCCTCTAGCGGGGGGGGTAACAATGAGCAGTTCTTC
j_call: TRBJ2-1
v_call: TRBV7-2
d_call: TRBD2
clone_size: .

cdr3_aa: CASSQDATTSLGSYEQYF
cdr3_nt: TGCGCCAGCAGCCAAGATGCCACCACTAGCTTGGGATCCTACGAGCAGTACTTC
j_call: TRBJ2-7
v_call: TRBV4-3
d_call: .
clone_size: .

cdr3_aa: CASKREPDTQYF
cdr3_nt: TGTGCCAGCAAGCGGGAGCCAGATACGCAGTATTTT
j_call: TRBJ2-3
v_call: TRBV6-1
d_call: TRBD2
clone_size: once

cdr3_aa: CASSPRQGSHNEQFF
cdr3_nt: TGTGCCAGCAGCCCGAGACAGGGGTCCCACAATGAGCAGTTCTTC
j_call: TRBJ2-1
v_call: TRBV4-2
d_call: TRBD1
clone_size: .

cdr3_aa: CSVGDSYEQYF
cdr3_nt: TGCAGCGTTGGGGACAGTTACGAGCAGTACTTC
j_call: TRBJ2-7
v_call: TRBV29-1
d_call: TRBD1
clone_size: .

cdr3_aa: CASSTKGRTEAFF
cdr3_nt: TGTGCCAGCTCCACGAAGGGCAGGACTGAAGCTTTCTTT
j_call: TRBJ1-1
v_call: TRBV18
d_call: .
clone_size: .

cdr3_aa: CATSRDTVPGGYTF
cdr3_nt: TGTGCCACCAGCAGAGATACGGTTCCGGGTGGCTACACCTTC
j_call: TRBJ1-2
v_call: TRBV15
d_call: .
clone_size: .

cdr3_aa: CASSLAQNLAYNEQFF
cdr3_nt: TGTGCCAGCAGCTTAGCGCAGAACCTGGCCTACAATGAGCAGTTCTTC
j_call: TRBJ2-1
v_call: TRBV7-2
d_call: .
clone_size: .

cdr3_aa: CASSRDTFSYEQYF
cdr3_nt: TGTGCCAGCAGCCGGGACACATTCTCCTACGAGCAGTACTTC
j_call: TRBJ2-7
v_call: TRBV14
d_call: .
clone_size: .

cdr3_aa: CASSLRGGNEQFF
cdr3_nt: TGTGCCAGCAGCTTAAGGGGGGGCAATGAGCAGTTCTTC
j_call: TRBJ2-1
v_call: TRBV7-6
d_call: .
clone_size: .

cdr3_aa: CASSLRGLGQPQHF
cdr3_nt: TGCGCCAGCAGCTTGCGCGGACTCGGGCAGCCCCAGCATTTT
j_call: TRBJ1-5
v_call: TRBV5-1
d_call: .
clone_size: .

cdr3_aa: CASSLLAGGPNIQYF
cdr3_nt: TGTGCCAGCAGCTTACTAGCGGGGGGGCCGAACATTCAGTACTTC
j_call: TRBJ2-4
v_call: TRBV5-6
d_call: TRBD2
clone_size: .

cdr3_aa: CASSLGQGVETQYF
cdr3_nt: TGTGCCAGCAGCTTAGGACAGGGTGTCGAGACCCAGTACTTC
j_call: TRBJ2-5
v_call: TRBV9
d_call: TRBD1
clone_size: .

cdr3_aa: CAWSTQGARTEAFF
cdr3_nt: TGTGCCTGGAGCACACAGGGGGCTCGGACTGAAGCTTTCTTT
j_call: TRBJ1-1
v_call: TRBV30
d_call: TRBD1
clone_size: .

cdr3_aa: CASSESTGGLVGRQPQHF
cdr3_nt: TGCGCCAGCAGTGAGTCGACAGGGGGGCTGGTAGGCCGTCAGCCCCAGCATTTT
j_call: TRBJ1-5
v_call: TRBV10-2
d_call: TRBD1
clone_size: .

cdr3_aa: CASSLRGTDTQYF
cdr3_nt: TGTGCCAGCAGCTTGCGGGGGACAGATACGCAGTATTTT
j_call: TRBJ2-3
v_call: TRBV5-4
d_call: .
clone_size: .

cdr3_aa: CASSPRTGHGNTIYF
cdr3_nt: TGTGCCAGCAGCCCCCGGACAGGGCACGGAAACACCATATATTTT
j_call: TRBJ1-3
v_call: TRBV5-8
d_call: TRBD1
clone_size: .

cdr3_aa: CASSIGTPNYGYTF
cdr3_nt: TGTGCCAGTAGTATAGGTACACCTAACTATGGCTACACCTTC
j_call: TRBJ1-2
v_call: TRBV19
d_call: .
clone_size: .

cdr3_aa: CASRVSGGLNEQYF
cdr3_nt: TGCGCCAGCAGGGTCTCCGGGGGCCTAAACGAGCAGTACTTC
j_call: TRBJ2-7
v_call: TRBV5-1
d_call: .
clone_size: .

cdr3_aa: CASSTRQGSLHEQYF
cdr3_nt: TGTGCCAGTAGTACCCGACAGGGCAGTCTCCACGAGCAGTACTTC
j_call: TRBJ2-7
v_call: TRBV19
d_call: TRBD1
clone_size: .

cdr3_aa: CASSLLTSGGPYEQYF
cdr3_nt: TGTGCCAGCAGTTTATTGACTAGCGGGGGGCCTTACGAGCAGTACTTC
j_call: TRBJ2-7
v_call: TRBV27
d_call: TRBD2
clone_size: .

cdr3_aa: CASSLAPPHGGSLQETQYF
cdr3_nt: TGTGCCAGCAGCTTAGCCCCCCCCCACGGGGGGAGCTTACAAGAGACCCAGTACTTC
j_call: TRBJ2-5
v_call: TRBV7-2
d_call: TRBD2
clone_size: .

cdr3_aa: CASSLEGSGGARRTGELFF
cdr3_nt: TGTGCCAGCAGCTTAGAGGGTAGCGGGGGGGCGCGGAGGACCGGGGAGCTGTTTTTT
j_call: TRBJ2-2
v_call: TRBV7-8
d_call: TRBD2
clone_size: .

cdr3_aa: CASSEELVSNSPLHF
cdr3_nt: TGTGCCAGCAGTGAAGAACTAGTCTCTAATTCACCCCTCCACTTT
j_call: TRBJ1-6
v_call: TRBV6-4
d_call: .
clone_size: .

cdr3_aa: CASSTDDRGGETQYF
cdr3_nt: TGTGCCAGCAGCACGGACGACAGGGGAGGAGAGACCCAGTACTTC
j_call: TRBJ2-5
v_call: TRBV7-9
d_call: TRBD1
clone_size: few

cdr3_aa: CASSEGGGSIQETQYF
cdr3_nt: TGTGCCAGCAGTGAAGGTGGGGGCAGTATACAAGAGACCCAGTACTTC
j_call: TRBJ2-5
v_call: TRBV25-1
d_call: .
clone_size: .

cdr3_aa: CASSRGETQYF
cdr3_nt: TGTGCCAGCAGCCGGGGGGAGACCCAGTACTTC
j_call: TRBJ2-5
v_call: TRBV5-5
d_call: .
clone_size: .

cdr3_aa: CASSHLSPPSSYNSPLHF
cdr3_nt: TGTGCCAGCAGCCACCTTTCCCCTCCAAGCTCCTATAATTCACCCCTCCACTTT
j_call: TRBJ1-6
v_call: TRBV27
d_call: .
clone_size: .

cdr3_aa: CASSENRLGNTIYF
cdr3_nt: TGTGCCAGCAGTGAAAACAGGCTCGGAAACACCATATATTTT
j_call: TRBJ1-3
v_call: TRBV2
d_call: .
clone_size: .

cdr3_aa: CASSPPSGGGFYEQYF
cdr3_nt: TGCGCCAGCAGCCCCCCCTCTGGCGGGGGTTTCTACGAGCAGTACTTC
j_call: TRBJ2-7
v_call: TRBV4-1
d_call: TRBD2
clone_size: .

cdr3_aa: CAISESTSGGSEQFF
cdr3_nt: TGTGCCATCAGTGAGTCGACTAGCGGGGGGAGTGAGCAGTTCTTC
j_call: TRBJ2-1
v_call: TRBV10-3
d_call: TRBD2
clone_size: .

cdr3_aa: CASSRGQGETQYF
cdr3_nt: TGTGCCAGCAGCCGGGGACAGGGTGAGACCCAGTACTTC
j_call: TRBJ2-5
v_call: TRBV7-3
d_call: TRBD1
clone_size: .

cdr3_aa: CAWSAPSGGKTQYF
cdr3_nt: TGTGCCTGGAGCGCTCCTTCTGGCGGAAAGACCCAGTACTTC
j_call: TRBJ2-5
v_call: TRBV30
d_call: .
clone_size: once

cdr3_aa: CASSEAGTGWYGYTF
cdr3_nt: TGTGCCAGCAGTGAAGCTGGGACAGGATGGTATGGCTACACCTTC
j_call: TRBJ1-2
v_call: TRBV6-1
d_call: TRBD1
clone_size: few

cdr3_aa: CSVEGRQGGELFF
cdr3_nt: TGCAGCGTTGAAGGGAGGCAAGGCGGGGAGCTGTTTTTT
j_call: TRBJ2-2
v_call: TRBV29-1
d_call: .
clone_size: .

cdr3_aa: CASSDTGFSGNTIYF
cdr3_nt: TGTGCCAGCAGCGACACAGGATTCTCTGGAAACACCATATATTTT
j_call: TRBJ1-3
v_call: TRBV9
d_call: .
clone_size: .

cdr3_aa: CASSSPRDSFYEQYF
cdr3_nt: TGTGCCAGCAGTTCCCCCCGGGACAGCTTCTACGAGCAGTACTTC
j_call: TRBJ2-7
v_call: TRBV28
d_call: TRBD1
clone_size: .

cdr3_aa: CASSWPGTPDNYGYTF
cdr3_nt: TGTGCCAGCAGTTGGCCCGGGACACCCGATAACTATGGCTACACCTTC
j_call: TRBJ1-2
v_call: TRBV28
d_call: .
clone_size: .

cdr3_aa: CASSETRTGGEQYF
cdr3_nt: TGTGCCAGCAGTGAAACCCGGACAGGTGGCGAGCAGTACTTC
j_call: TRBJ2-7
v_call: TRBV2
d_call: TRBD1
clone_size: .

cdr3_aa: CASVWEGGRGEKLFF
cdr3_nt: TGTGCCAGCGTTTGGGAAGGGGGCCGAGGTGAAAAACTGTTTTTT
j_call: TRBJ1-4
v_call: TRBV6-6
d_call: TRBD1
clone_size: .

cdr3_aa: CASSVGPGANEKLFF
cdr3_nt: TGTGCCAGCAGCGTAGGTCCAGGGGCTAATGAAAAACTGTTTTTT
j_call: TRBJ1-4
v_call: TRBV9
d_call: .
clone_size: .

cdr3_aa: CASSKGVVPQHF
cdr3_nt: TGTGCCAGCAGCAAAGGGGTGGTGCCCCAGCATTTT
j_call: TRBJ1-5
v_call: TRBV21-1
d_call: .
clone_size: .

cdr3_aa: CASSVASGGLTDTQYF
cdr3_nt: TGTGCCAGCAGTGTGGCTAGCGGGGGCCTCACAGATACGCAGTATTTT
j_call: TRBJ2-3
v_call: TRBV6-1
d_call: TRBD2
clone_size: .

cdr3_aa: CASSPGRGTDTQYF
cdr3_nt: TGTGCCAGCAGCCCAGGGAGGGGTACAGATACGCAGTATTTT
j_call: TRBJ2-3
v_call: TRBV25-1
d_call: TRBD2
clone_size: .

cdr3_aa: CASSDYARGPQFF
cdr3_nt: TGTGCCAGCAGTGATTATGCGCGGGGTCCGCAGTTCTTC
j_call: TRBJ2-1
v_call: TRBV6-5
d_call: .
clone_size: .

cdr3_aa: CASSPSSGGVVEQYF
cdr3_nt: TGCGCCAGCAGCCCCTCGAGCGGGGGGGTTGTCGAGCAGTACTTC
j_call: TRBJ2-7
v_call: TRBV4-1
d_call: TRBD2
clone_size: .

cdr3_aa: CASSQIAGNTDTQYF
cdr3_nt: TGTGCCAGCAGCCAAATAGCGGGGAATACAGATACGCAGTATTTT
j_call: TRBJ2-3
v_call: TRBV14
d_call: TRBD2
clone_size: .

cdr3_aa: CASGLAGGRNEQFF
cdr3_nt: TGTGCCAGCGGTCTAGCGGGGGGGCGGAATGAGCAGTTCTTC
j_call: TRBJ2-1
v_call: TRBV7-2
d_call: TRBD2
clone_size: once

cdr3_aa: CASSLRGNEQYF
cdr3_nt: TGTGCCAGCAGCTTACGAGGGAACGAGCAGTACTTC
j_call: TRBJ2-7
v_call: TRBV11-1
d_call: .
clone_size: few

cdr3_aa: CASSSRAGANVLTF
cdr3_nt: TGTGCCAGCAGTAGCAGGGCTGGGGCCAACGTCCTGACTTTC
j_call: TRBJ2-6
v_call: TRBV28
d_call: .
clone_size: .

cdr3_aa: CASSPNRGGGNQPQHF
cdr3_nt: TGTGCCAGCAGCCCTAACAGGGGAGGGGGCAATCAGCCCCAGCATTTT
j_call: TRBJ1-5
v_call: TRBV5-6
d_call: TRBD1
clone_size: .